The next 16 T cell receptor beta chains were all read from a single sample in a study of cytomegalovirus exposure and HLA in healthy donors. The protocol was immunoSEQ multiplex PCR, while the TCRdb copy is restricted to in-frame clones and leaves out a portion. The sample yields some 160,000 clones, roughly 92% seen once. The sequenced sample consisted of PBMCs. Receptors originate from a man aged 18 to 29 in good health and CMV-seronegative.

The chain has TRBV5-1 and TRBJ2-7, with D possibly TRBD1 on 6 matching bases. Trimming shortened V by 3 bases and J by 3 bases, and 13 bases separated the two germline ends. This CDR3 region has 14 residues. The germline V gene encodes CDR1 SGHRS and CDR2 YFSETQ. This CDR3 is CASSSQGYGYEQYF. The CDR3 DNA is TGCGCCAGCAGCTCACAGGGTTACGGCTACGAGCAGTACTTC. Together with reference TRBV5-1 and TRBJ2-7, the CDR3 gives the full variable domain: KAGVTQTPRYLIKTRGQQVTLSCSPISGHRSVSWYQQTPGQGLQFLFEYFSETQRNKGNFPGRFSGRQFSNSRSEMNVSTLELGDSALYLCASSSQGYGYEQYFGPGTRLTVT.

This clone appeared a single time. This CDR3 is CASSLGASGGLSTDTQYF. CDR3 sequence (DNA): TGCGCCAGCAGCTTGGGTGCTTCTGGCGGTCTGAGCACAGATACGCAGTATTTT. The gene calls are TRBV5-1 and TRBJ2-3; D is uncertain. Germline loops: CDR1 SGHRS, CDR2 YFSETQ. Between the trimmed V and J ends, which lost 0 bases and 0 bases, there was a span of 17 bases. The CDR3 length is 18 residues.

V and J are TRBV5-1 and TRBJ2-7, with 9 bases identical to TRBD1. The CDR3 is made up of 16 amino acids. V shed 2 bases and J 3 bases; nucleotides not matched to a gene: 9. Germline V gene data show CDR1 as SGHRS and CDR2 as YFSETQ. This CDR3 is CASSLGTGKQDYEQYF. CDR3 DNA sequence: TGCGCCAGCAGCTTAGGGACAGGGAAGCAGGACTACGAGCAGTACTTC.

Written as DNA, the CDR3 is TGCGCCAGCAGCCTGGACACAGGGGGCGGCTCCGAGCAGTACTTC. This encodes CASSLDTGGGSEQYF. The chain combines TRBV5-1 with TRBJ2-7; TRBD1 matches 9 bases. The length of the CDR3 is 15 residues. With 4 bases clipped from V and 6 bases from J, the junction kept 11 bases outside the gene matches. Germline V CDR1 and CDR2: SGHRS, YFSETQ.

This chain links TRBV7-2 with TRBJ2-5; 7 bases line up with TRBD2. There are 13 residues in the CDR3. The trim removed 0 bases at V and 5 bases at J, leaving 0 bases unmatched. The germline CDR1 and CDR2 sequences are SGHTA and FQGNSA. CDR3 protein: CASSLASGETQYF. The CDR3 DNA sequence: TGTGCCAGCAGCTTAGCTAGCGGGGAGACCCAGTACTTC.

The table lists this clone with a count of one. The CDR3 nucleotides read TGTGCCAGCAGCTTTACCGGACTAGCAACGGGCGAGCAGTACTTC. This gives the protein CASSFTGLATGEQYF. The rearrangement links TRBV7-9 to TRBJ2-7, with 8 positions matching TRBD2. The CDR3 consists of 15 residues. J was trimmed by 6 bases and V by 3 bases; bases with no gene match: 10. The germline gives CDR1 SEHNR, CDR2 FQNEAQ (reference sequence). The full variable domain, rest sourced from reference TRBV7-9 and TRBJ2-7, is DTGVSQNPRHKITKRGQNVTFRCDPISEHNRLYWYRQTLGQGPEFLTYFQNEAQLEKSRLLSDRFSAERPKGSFSTLEIQRTEQGDSAMYLCASSFTGLATGEQYFGPGTRLTVT.

A single count supports this clone. The chain joins TRBV14 to TRBJ2-2, with 8 bases that match TRBD1. The CDR3 is 14 residues long. Germline trimming cut 6 bases from V and 4 bases from J; bases unmatched to any gene: 4. The germline V gene encodes CDR1 SGHDN and CDR2 FVKESK. In DNA form, the CDR3 reads TGTGCCAGCAGGTCTACAGGGGGCACCGGGGAGCTGTTTTTT. The encoded protein is CASRSTGGTGELFF.

The chain carries TRBV29-1 and TRBJ2-5; the match to TRBD2 covers 7 bases. The CDR3 length is 15 residues. Germline V gene lookup returns CDR1 SQVTM and CDR2 ANQGSEA. J lost 4 bases, V lost 0 bases, and 8 bases had no gene match. This chain's CDR3 is CSVEDERGVLETQYF. The CDR3 DNA reads TGCAGCGTTGAAGATGAGCGGGGAGTTTTAGAGACCCAGTACTTC. Variable domain in full (rest from reference TRBV29-1 and TRBJ2-5): SAVISQKPSRDICQRGTSLTIQCQVDSQVTMMFWYRQQPGQSLTLIATANQGSEATYESGFVIDKFPISRPNLTFSTLTVSNMSPEDSSIYLCSVEDERGVLETQYFGPGTRLLVL.

The CDR3 spells CASSWTSGTDTQYF. The CDR3 DNA is TGTGCCAGCAGCTGGACTAGCGGCACAGATACGCAGTATTTT. The chain couples TRBV6-5 to TRBJ2-3; 9 nucleotides match TRBD2. Germline V gene lookup returns CDR1 MNHEY and CDR2 SVGAGI. The CDR3 extends over 14 amino acids. J lost 1 base, V lost 6 bases, and 2 bases had no gene match.

V usage is TRBV19 and J usage is TRBJ1-1, with 7 bases that match TRBD1. The CDR3 contains 13 residues. The V gene's germline CDR1 is LNHDA and CDR2 SQIVND (reference sequence). Trimming at V came to 4 bases and at J to 8 bases, leaving 7 bases not matched to a gene. CDR3 DNA sequence: TGTGCCAGTAGTAGTACGCGACAGGGAGAAGCTTTCTTT. It codes for CASSSTRQGEAFF.

The rearrangement joins TRBV6-1 to TRBJ1-2; D gene unclear. Germline V gene data show CDR1 as MNHNS and CDR2 as SASEGT. The V and J ends lost 7 bases and 9 bases respectively, with 12 bases between them. The CDR3 loop spans 11 amino acids. CDR3 nucleotide sequence: TGTGCCAGCATTCTTAGGGAGAGCTACACCTTC. Translating gives CASILRESYTF.

The rearrangement links TRBV4-1 to TRBJ1-2, with TRBD1 as a possible D gene (6 bases). The CDR3 is 17 residues long. Germline V CDR1 and CDR2: MGHRA, YSYEKL. The V end was cut by 0 bases, the J end by 4 bases, with 18 bases between. The CDR3 is CASSQESVQGFGYGYTF. CDR3 DNA sequence: TGCGCCAGCAGCCAAGAGTCAGTTCAGGGGTTCGGCTATGGCTACACCTTC.

In this sample, this clone turned up once. This chain links TRBV5-1 with TRBJ2-1; the D gene is possibly TRBD2 (7 bases). The germline V gene has CDR1 SGHRS and CDR2 YFSETQ. Trimming took 6 bases from V and 9 from J, leaving 22 bases between them. This CDR3 comprises 15 residues. In nucleotides, the CDR3 is TGCGCCAGCACCCCCACGGCGGGGGCCGCCTCTGAGCAGTTCTTC. The encoded protein is CASTPTAGAASEQFF.

V is TRBV5-1 and J is TRBJ1-2; 12 bases align to TRBD1. Germline CDR1 and CDR2: SGHRS and YFSETQ. There are 15 residues in the CDR3. J lost 8 bases, V lost 3 bases, and 8 bases had no gene match. CDR3 sequence reads: CASSSSGTGGDGYTF. The CDR3 region has the DNA TGCGCCAGCAGCTCATCCGGGACAGGGGGCGACGGCTACACCTTC. The full variable domain, with the rest looked up from reference TRBV5-1 and TRBJ1-2, is KAGVTQTPRYLIKTRGQQVTLSCSPISGHRSVSWYQQTPGQGLQFLFEYFSETQRNKGNFPGRFSGRQFSNSRSEMNVSTLELGDSALYLCASSSSGTGGDGYTFGSGTRLTVV.

The rearrangement uses TRBV19 and TRBJ1-6; 7 bases map to TRBD1. The germline CDR1 and CDR2 sequences are LNHDA and SQIVND (reference sequence). This CDR3 comprises 13 residues. Trimming cost V 11 bases and J 9 bases; bases outside gene matches: 10. DNA of the CDR3: TGTGCCTCCCGCCCAGGGGGTGGTTCACCCCTCCACTTT. It specifies CASRPGGGSPLHF.

This clone showed up just once. This chain links TRBV5-6 with TRBJ1-3, with D tentatively TRBD1 (5 bases). Germline CDR1 reads SGHDT; CDR2 reads YYEEEE. This CDR3 has 15 residues. V was cut by 4 bases and J by 5 bases, with 16 bases left in between. CDR3 loop: CASSRTLAVRNTIYF. The CDR3 DNA follows: TGTGCCAGCAGCCGGACACTGGCAGTCAGAAACACCATATATTTT.